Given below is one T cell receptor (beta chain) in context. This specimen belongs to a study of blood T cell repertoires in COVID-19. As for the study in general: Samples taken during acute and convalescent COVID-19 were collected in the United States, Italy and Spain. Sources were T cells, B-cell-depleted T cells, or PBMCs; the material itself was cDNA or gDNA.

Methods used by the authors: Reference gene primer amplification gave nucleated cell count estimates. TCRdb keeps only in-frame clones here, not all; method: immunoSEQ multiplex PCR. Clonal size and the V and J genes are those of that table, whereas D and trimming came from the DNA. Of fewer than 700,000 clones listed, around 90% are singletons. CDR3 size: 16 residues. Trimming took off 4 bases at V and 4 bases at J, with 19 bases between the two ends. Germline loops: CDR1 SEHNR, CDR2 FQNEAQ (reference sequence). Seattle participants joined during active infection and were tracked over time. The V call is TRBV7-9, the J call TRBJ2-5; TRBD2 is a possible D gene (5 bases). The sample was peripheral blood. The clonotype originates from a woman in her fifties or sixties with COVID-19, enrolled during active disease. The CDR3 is CASSSQSEGVGETQYF. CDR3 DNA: TGTGCCAGCAGCTCCCAGTCTGAGGGAGTAGGAGAGACCCAGTACTTC.